The clone carrying this TCR beta chain has just one count. Its antigen is still unknown. The same CDR3 can be traced to other DNA sequences in this sample. V was cut by 0 bases and J by 0 bases, with 11 bases left in between. Germline-derived CDR1 and CDR2 are MGHRA and YSYEKL. The CDR3 loop spans 16 amino acids. Second-dose intervals of approximately 4 or approximately 12 weeks were pooled. These data are taken from a study of T cell responses to AZD1222 COVID-19 vaccine. Findings and caveats of the study: Close to half of all spike-specific TCRs reportedly target regions of the variants that are unmutated. Spike-specific TCR repertoires showed rising breadth and depth after two AZD1222 doses. Repertoires were sampled only after the peak T cell response.

Produced via immunoSEQ multiplex PCR; TCRdb's table is partial and in-frame only. The sample comprises roughly 150,000 clones, just over 90% of which are singletons, and roughly 1.2% rests with the top ten. The sequence derives from an adult who received the AZD1222 COVID-19 vaccine. This chain connects TRBV4-1 to TRBJ1-1; D gene uncertain. The specimen was peripheral blood, collected 28 days after the second AZD1222 dose. The CDR3 loop is CASSQDQGRMNTEAFF. DNA for the CDR3: TGCGCCAGCAGCCAAGATCAAGGGCGGATGAACACTGAAGCTTTCTTT.